The next 25 T cell receptor beta chains were all read from a single sample in a study of blood T cell repertoires in COVID-19. Assay: immunoSEQ multiplex PCR; the TCRdb copy retains only in-frame clones and omits some. The data contain about 270,000 clones, around four fifths of them singletons. The specimen sequenced was peripheral blood. These receptor sequences come from a woman between 45 and 60 years old with active or convalescent COVID-19.

The CDR3 DNA reads TGTGCCAGCAGCTTCGGGACTAGCGGGAGTAAGGATACGCAGTATTTT. It translates to CASSFGTSGSKDTQYF. The chain carries TRBV7-3 and TRBJ2-3, with 14 bases aligning to TRBD2. CDR3 length equals 16 residues. CDR1 is SGHTA and CDR2 is FQGTGA in the germline V gene. The trim removed 3 bases at V and 6 bases at J, leaving 5 bases unmatched.

The chain carries TRBV14 and TRBJ2-3; the match to TRBD1 covers 7 bases. J lost 3 bases, V lost 3 bases, and 6 bases had no gene match. This CDR3 has 15 residues. Germline CDR1 SGHDN, CDR2 FVKESK. The CDR3 DNA sequence: TGTGCCAGCAGCCATGACAGGGCGAGTACAGATACGCAGTATTTT. Translating gives CASSHDRASTDTQYF.

This chain uses TRBV5-1 with TRBJ1-5; D may be TRBD1 (6 bases). V was clipped by 9 bases and J by 5 bases, with 30 bases between them. Germline V gene sequence: CDR1 SGHRS, CDR2 YFSETQ. The CDR3 covers 18 residues. Written as DNA, the CDR3 is TGCGCCACCACCCGCGGGCAGGGGAGCAGGATCGGGGATCAGCCCCAGCATTTT. Encoded protein: CATTRGQGSRIGDQPQHF.

The chain links TRBV2 to TRBJ2-7, with TRBD2 identical over 11 bases. This CDR3 has 13 residues. The germline CDR1 and CDR2 sequences are SNHLY and FYNNEI. Trimming at V came to 4 bases and at J to 6 bases, leaving 2 bases not matched to a gene. CDR3 residues: CASSGGTSGEQYF. In DNA, the CDR3 is TGTGCCAGCAGTGGGGGGACTAGCGGCGAGCAGTACTTC.

This clone was recorded once. The chain combines TRBV5-1 with TRBJ1-2, with D possibly matching TRBD1 (5 bases). Deletions cut 0 bases from V and 3 bases from J, with 12 bases between. CDR1 and CDR2 from the germline V gene are SGHRS and YFSETQ. CDR3 length: 15 amino acids. The CDR3: CASSLEWGTYYGYTF. DNA for the CDR3: TGCGCCAGCAGCTTGGAGTGGGGCACGTACTATGGCTACACCTTC.

V and J are TRBV7-9 and TRBJ2-1; 7 positions agree with TRBD1. The CDR3 contains 16 residues. V gave up 1 base and J gave up 1 base; unmatched junction bases: 4. CDR1 and CDR2 (germline): SEHNR, FQNEAQ (reference sequence). The CDR3 loop reads CASSLETGPSYNEQFF. In DNA, the CDR3 is TGTGCCAGCAGCTTAGAGACAGGGCCTTCCTACAATGAGCAGTTCTTC.

This chain uses TRBV12-3 or TRBV12-4 with TRBJ1-1, with D tentatively TRBD1 (5 bases). The V end lost 5 bases, the J end lost 6 bases, and 13 bases lay between the germline ends. The CDR3 length is 13 residues. The CDR3 nucleotides are TGTGCCAGCAGTAGTACCAGGGTAGCTGAAGCTTTCTTT. This sequence encodes CASSSTRVAEAFF.

V gene TRBV11-2 combines with J gene TRBJ2-3, with a possible D match to TRBD1 (5 bases). The V end lost 1 base, the J end lost 1 base, and 9 bases lay between the germline ends. There are 15 residues in the CDR3. Germline loops: CDR1 SGHAT, CDR2 FQNNGV. DNA for the CDR3: TGTGCCAGCAGCTTAGTTGGCAGGGGCACAGATACGCAGTATTTT. It codes for CASSLVGRGTDTQYF.

The V gene is TRBV7-2, the J gene TRBJ1-4; no definite D call. The CDR3 loop spans 16 amino acids. Germline V gives CDR1 SGHTA, CDR2 FQGNSA. V dropped 4 bases and J dropped 7 bases, with 19 bases sitting between them. CDR3 residues: CASSSPGRSGREKLFF. The CDR3, as DNA: TGTGCCAGCAGCTCCCCCGGACGGAGCGGTCGTGAAAAACTGTTTTTT.

The J gene is TRBJ2-1, the V gene TRBV5-6; 10 nucleotides line up with TRBD2. Germline loops: CDR1 SGHDT, CDR2 YYEEEE. V was clipped by 4 bases and J by 0 bases; unmatched bases: 4. The CDR3 sequence is 16 residues long. CDR3 nucleotides: TGTGCCAGCAGCACTCCTAGCGGGAGCTCCTACAATGAGCAGTTCTTC. Translation gives CASSTPSGSSYNEQFF.

This sequence joins TRBV16 and TRBJ2-5, with TRBD2 matching over 10 bases. The J segment lost 4 bases and the V segment lost 2 bases, leaving 10 bases of the junction unmatched. CDR1 is KGHSY, CDR2 FQNENV, per germline. This CDR3 region has 17 residues. CDR3 protein: CASSQGLLAGERETQYF. DNA of the CDR3: TGTGCCAGCAGCCAAGGCCTCCTAGCGGGAGAGAGAGAGACCCAGTACTTC.

The chain recombines TRBV4-1 with TRBJ2-7; 8 positions match TRBD1. From germline, CDR1 is MGHRA and CDR2 YSYEKL. V dropped 4 bases and J dropped 5; count of bases not matched to a gene: 13. The CDR3 spans 16 residues. CDR3 in amino acids: CASSLKQGVVYDEQYF. The CDR3 nucleotides are TGCGCCAGCAGCCTAAAACAGGGGGTAGTTTACGACGAGCAGTACTTC.

The J gene is TRBJ1-1, the V gene TRBV28; D unclear. The V gene lost 5 bases and the J gene lost 1 base, with 11 bases spanning the gap. The CDR3 length is 14 residues. The germline V gene has CDR1 MDHEN and CDR2 SYDVKM. This CDR3 reads CASSPQYSNTEAFF. CDR3 bases: TGTGCCAGCAGTCCACAGTACTCGAACACTGAAGCTTTCTTT.

V and J are TRBV25-1 and TRBJ1-1, with 10 bases aligning to TRBD1. J gave up 1 base and V 3 bases, and 5 bases lay outside the gene matches. CDR1 is MGHDK, CDR2 SYGVNS, per germline. The CDR3 spans 16 residues. CDR3 loop: CASSDLRTGGNTEAFF. CDR3 coding DNA: TGTGCCAGCAGTGACCTTAGGACAGGGGGGAACACTGAAGCTTTCTTT.

Note on this clone: The junction departs from germline at one end; a sequencing error may be responsible. V is TRBV30 and J is TRBJ1-2; D possibly corresponds to TRBD1 (5 bases). The CDR3 has 12 residues. The germline gives CDR1 GTSNPN, CDR2 SVGIG (reference sequence). CDR3 DNA: TGTGCCTGGAGTGTGACCCCCCCGAGACAGAGCTTC. Translating it yields CAWSVTPPRQSF.

The chain couples TRBV14 to TRBJ2-4; 7 bases align to TRBD2. Germline V gene lookup returns CDR1 SGHDN and CDR2 FVKESK. The trim removed 6 bases at V and 8 bases at J, leaving 10 bases unmatched. This CDR3 comprises 14 residues. The CDR3 sequence is CASSLGLVGDIQYF. As DNA, the CDR3 is TGTGCCAGCAGTTTAGGACTAGTGGGTGACATTCAGTACTTC.

This clone was observed a few times. The chain uses TRBV6-1 and TRBJ2-3; perhaps TRBD2 as D (5 bases). Germline V gives CDR1 MNHNS, CDR2 SASEGT. Trimming cost V 4 bases and J 2 bases, with 19 bases left between them. The CDR3 spans 17 residues. This CDR3 is CASSGRGGGASTDTQYF. DNA for the CDR3: TGTGCCAGCAGTGGCCGCGGAGGCGGAGCCTCCACAGATACGCAGTATTTT.

The chain is built from TRBV5-4 and TRBJ2-1; 16 bases align to TRBD2. The CDR3 covers 16 residues. V dropped 4 bases and J dropped 5; count of bases not matched to a gene: 3. CDR1 is SGHNT, CDR2 YYREEE, per germline (reference sequence). The CDR3, as DNA: TGTGCCAGCAGCGGGACTAGCGGGAGGGGACACAATGAGCAGTTCTTC. Protein product: CASSGTSGRGHNEQFF.

The J gene is TRBJ1-2, the V gene TRBV9, with D possibly matching TRBD1 (5 bases). The CDR3 runs 16 residues. The germline gives CDR1 SGDLS, CDR2 YYNGEE. V was clipped by 0 bases and J by 0 bases, with 12 bases between them. CDR3 region: CASSVGEGPANYGYTF. CDR3 DNA: TGTGCCAGCAGCGTAGGGGAGGGGCCTGCTAACTATGGCTACACCTTC.

The J gene is TRBJ1-6, the V gene TRBV6-4; maybe TRBD1 (6 bases). From germline, CDR1 is MRHNA and CDR2 SNTAGT. The CDR3 runs 15 residues. The V gene lost 5 bases and the J gene lost 5 bases, with 13 bases spanning the gap. CDR3 coding DNA: TGTGCCAGCAGTCCGGGACACCAGAATAATTCACCCCTCCACTTT. Its protein is CASSPGHQNNSPLHF.

V and J are TRBV19 and TRBJ1-5; TRBD1 matches 7 bases. V was clipped by 5 bases and J by 11 bases; unmatched bases: 9. The V gene's germline CDR1 is LNHDA and CDR2 SQIVND (reference sequence). This CDR3 is 13 amino acids long. CDR3 sequence (DNA): TGTGCCAGTAGTCCTCTCACACAGGGGACCCAGCATTTT. Its translation is CASSPLTQGTQHF.

The sample holds a few counts of this clone. The gene calls are TRBV11-2 and TRBJ2-1, with TRBD2 matching over 7 bases. The CDR3 length is 15 residues. Losses at the gene ends were 3 bases for V and 1 base for J; bases not matched to a gene: 3. The V gene's germline CDR1 is SGHAT and CDR2 FQNNGV. CDR3 nucleotide sequence: TGTGCCAGCAGCTTCCAGCGGGGTTCCTACAATGAGCAGTTCTTC. Its protein is CASSFQRGSYNEQFF.

V is TRBV2 and J is TRBJ1-1; D is perhaps TRBD1 (6 bases). CDR1 and CDR2 from the germline V gene are SNHLY and FYNNEI. CDR3 length: 14 residues. With 4 bases removed from V and 1 base from J, the gap between germline ends came to 10 bases. DNA of the CDR3: TGTGCCAGCAGTGTAGTACAGGGGAACACTGAAGCTTTCTTT. Its translation is CASSVVQGNTEAFF.

The V gene is TRBV4-1, the J gene TRBJ1-5; 8 positions match TRBD1. Germline V gives CDR1 MGHRA, CDR2 YSYEKL. CDR3 length equals 14 residues. The V and J ends lost 5 bases and 4 bases, in that order; junction bases with no gene match: 4. As DNA, the CDR3 is TGCGCCAGCAGCTCGGGACAGGTTAATCAGCCCCAGCATTTT. This gives the protein CASSSGQVNQPQHF.

The gene calls are TRBV7-2 and TRBJ2-2, with 8 bases identical to TRBD2. Germline assignment: CDR1 SGHTA and CDR2 FQGNSA. The CDR3 has 17 amino acids. V lost 4 bases, J lost 7 bases, and 14 bases stayed unmatched. CDR3 amino acids: CASSSRHFSGTLGELFF. CDR3 sequence (DNA): TGTGCCAGCAGCTCGCGTCATTTTAGCGGGACCCTCGGGGAGCTGTTTTTT.